Listed below are T cell receptor beta chains from one sample, sequenced in a study of regulatory T cells in long-lasting Graves disease. Each CDR3 protein is one row after TCRdb ran MiXCR on the reads. The profile shows a few hundred distinct CDR3 sequences, less than 70% of them singletons. The sequenced sample was peripheral blood mononuclear cells (PBMCs), obtained with antithyroid drug treatment, in newly diagnosed or persistent Graves disease (not recorded which). Receptor source: a female donor with Graves disease. Both conserved end residues are trimmed from each CDR3. Clone size appears in some rows only: once, few, many, or a class for an expanded clone.

abundance: .
len: 12
v_gene: TRBV12-3/TRBV12-4
j_gene: TRBJ1-2
CDR3aa: ASTVTTGDVGYT

abundance: once
len: 12
v_gene: TRBV14
j_gene: TRBJ1-2
CDR3aa: ASSPETGNYGYT

abundance: .
len: 13
v_gene: TRBV28
j_gene: TRBJ2-2
CDR3aa: ASSRTSGNTGELF

abundance: few
len: 12
v_gene: TRBV7-2
j_gene: TRBJ2-3
CDR3aa: ASSPRGGGNTQY

abundance: .
len: 12
v_gene: TRBV6-5
j_gene: TRBJ2-7
CDR3aa: ASSSSQETYEQY

abundance: .
len: 12
v_gene: TRBV11-2
j_gene: TRBJ2-1
CDR3aa: ASSSGDRVNEQF

abundance: once
len: 13
v_gene: TRBV20-1
j_gene: TRBJ2-1
CDR3aa: SARDPGGSYNEQF

abundance: few
len: 13
v_gene: TRBV19
j_gene: TRBJ1-4
CDR3aa: ASSTTGTGDEKLF

abundance: .
len: 10
v_gene: TRBV10-3
j_gene: TRBJ1-4
CDR3aa: AISPSNEKLF

abundance: .
len: 12
v_gene: TRBV11-1
j_gene: TRBJ1-1
CDR3aa: ASSSGTGNTEAF

abundance: .
len: 16
v_gene: TRBV4-1
j_gene: TRBJ2-1
CDR3aa: ASSQVLAGGPVGNEQF

abundance: .
len: 15
v_gene: TRBV4-3
j_gene: TRBJ2-3
CDR3aa: ASSQVWGRHPTDTQY

abundance: once
len: 13
v_gene: TRBV11-2
j_gene: TRBJ2-3
CDR3aa: ASSLNKGATDTQY

abundance: .
len: 11
v_gene: TRBV19
j_gene: TRBJ1-1
CDR3aa: ASRMGGGTEAF

abundance: few
len: 9
v_gene: TRBV19
j_gene: TRBJ1-5
CDR3aa: ASNRDGLRH

abundance: .
len: 13
v_gene: TRBV9
j_gene: TRBJ2-3
CDR3aa: ASSPYYISTDTQY

abundance: .
len: 15
v_gene: TRBV5-1
j_gene: TRBJ1-1
CDR3aa: ASSLVVGPVANTEAF

abundance: .
len: 14
v_gene: TRBV7-9
j_gene: TRBJ2-3
CDR3aa: ASSTDPGRDTDTQY